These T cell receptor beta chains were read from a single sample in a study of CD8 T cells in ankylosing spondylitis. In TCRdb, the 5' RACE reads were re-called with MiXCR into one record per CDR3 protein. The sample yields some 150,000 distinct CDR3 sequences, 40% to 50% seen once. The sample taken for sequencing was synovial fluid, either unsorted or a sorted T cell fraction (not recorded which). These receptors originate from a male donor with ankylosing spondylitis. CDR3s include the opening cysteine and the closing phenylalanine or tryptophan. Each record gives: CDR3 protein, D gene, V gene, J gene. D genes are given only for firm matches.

CDR3 protein: CASSLRLAGNYNEQFF
D gene: TRBD2
V gene: TRBV11-1
J gene: TRBJ2-1

CDR3 protein: CASSNRWRGYNSPLHF
D gene: -
V gene: TRBV18
J gene: TRBJ1-6

CDR3 protein: CASSFTQNQPQHF
D gene: -
V gene: TRBV7-9
J gene: TRBJ1-5

CDR3 protein: CASGPPQGPNEKLFF
D gene: -
V gene: TRBV12-3/TRBV12-4
J gene: TRBJ1-4

CDR3 protein: CASSTPDRRNTEAFF
D gene: TRBD1
V gene: TRBV12-3/TRBV12-4
J gene: TRBJ1-1

CDR3 protein: CASSQELPEPLHF
D gene: -
V gene: TRBV4-1
J gene: TRBJ1-6

CDR3 protein: CASSLLASRTEAFF
D gene: -
V gene: TRBV5-1
J gene: TRBJ1-1

CDR3 protein: CASSPLLDRVPYEQYF
D gene: TRBD1
V gene: TRBV18
J gene: TRBJ2-7

CDR3 protein: CASSPIAGGPYEQYF
D gene: TRBD2
V gene: TRBV27
J gene: TRBJ2-7

CDR3 protein: CASSQADSAYEQYF
D gene: -
V gene: TRBV14
J gene: TRBJ2-7

CDR3 protein: CASSLAGFYNEQFF
D gene: -
V gene: TRBV5-1
J gene: TRBJ2-1

CDR3 protein: CASSPGTSGGDEQFF
D gene: TRBD2
V gene: TRBV3-1
J gene: TRBJ2-1

CDR3 protein: CASSYPELGYNEQFF
D gene: -
V gene: TRBV11-2
J gene: TRBJ2-1

CDR3 protein: CASSSPEDHYNEQFF
D gene: -
V gene: TRBV18
J gene: TRBJ2-1

CDR3 protein: CASSQDINQPQHF
D gene: -
V gene: TRBV3-1
J gene: TRBJ1-5

CDR3 protein: CASSQVLPGFYNEQFF
D gene: -
V gene: TRBV4-1
J gene: TRBJ2-1

CDR3 protein: CASSPRERLKETQYF
D gene: -
V gene: TRBV14
J gene: TRBJ2-5

CDR3 protein: CASSGTASDEQFF
D gene: TRBD1
V gene: TRBV7-3
J gene: TRBJ2-1

CDR3 protein: CASSLLPGTEAFYGYTF
D gene: TRBD1
V gene: TRBV27
J gene: TRBJ1-2

CDR3 protein: CSVYPGQSTDTQYF
D gene: -
V gene: TRBV29-1
J gene: TRBJ2-3

CDR3 protein: CASSPPQQGQGYEQYF
D gene: TRBD1
V gene: TRBV11-2
J gene: TRBJ2-7

CDR3 protein: CASSFPPTDYYGYTF
D gene: -
V gene: TRBV5-6
J gene: TRBJ1-2

CDR3 protein: CASSPKGVSYEQYF
D gene: -
V gene: TRBV4-1
J gene: TRBJ2-7

CDR3 protein: CSARDWRGTRTDTQYF
D gene: -
V gene: TRBV20-1
J gene: TRBJ2-3

CDR3 protein: CASSRLGGDGEDTEAFF
D gene: -
V gene: TRBV6-1
J gene: TRBJ1-1

CDR3 protein: CASSSGTLGLSYNEQFF
D gene: -
V gene: TRBV12-3/TRBV12-4
J gene: TRBJ2-1

CDR3 protein: CASSQRYTGELFF
D gene: -
V gene: TRBV3-1
J gene: TRBJ2-2

CDR3 protein: CASSDEAGEDNEQFF
D gene: TRBD2
V gene: TRBV6-4
J gene: TRBJ2-1

CDR3 protein: CASSLGVWERDLTYNEQFF
D gene: TRBD2
V gene: TRBV11-2
J gene: TRBJ2-1

CDR3 protein: CASSVDPAGGSYNEQFF
D gene: TRBD2
V gene: TRBV9
J gene: TRBJ2-1

CDR3 protein: CASSMTGELFF
D gene: -
V gene: TRBV19
J gene: TRBJ2-2